Included here is one T cell receptor beta chain sequence, with context. Its recognized antigen is unknown. No much larger clone exists at a distance of one base, and base qualities are not known. These data are taken from a study of blood T cells in healthy people across ages (dated by TCRdb to between 2014 and 2017). Describing the broader study: Template switching captured roughly one uniquely barcoded TCR beta cDNA molecule per two T cells in model experiments. To track age-related changes in TCR beta repertoire diversity, the study relied on deep sequencing normalized with unique cDNA molecular identifiers. Donors were grouped into four age groups: young (average 16 years), middle-aged (approximately 41), aged (over 55) and long-lived (82). Donors of different ages were randomly distributed across sequencing lanes to avoid experimental bias. Using the same blood draw, the study looked at two additional independent replicas of 1 million unique cDNA reads for two donors, one aged 18 to 30 and the other aged 80 or older.

The method was 5' RACE. Sequencing was carried out with an Illumina HiSeq 2500. A second PCR of 7 to 11 cycles was performed with a sample-barcoded 5' primer and a J-beta primer mix. Each TCR beta cDNA molecule received a unique molecular identifier from a template-switch 5' adaptor carrying 12 random nucleotides. Each sample yielded at least 2.5 million CDR3-containing paired-end reads. First-strand cDNA synthesis was performed from all RNA using the Mint cDNA synthesis kit, with priming by a TRBC-specific oligonucleotide. Following uracil-DNA glycosylase treatment, all cDNA underwent a first 18-cycle PCR with the universal primers M1SS and BC2_uni_R. Concerning the study's data processing: For normalization, 1 million high-quality reads were randomly selected from each sample, with every read carrying a distinct molecular identifier. Reads with shared molecular identifiers were discarded instead of being binned into consensus sequences. CDR3 identification, clonotype clustering and error correction used MiTCR with a Q25 quality threshold and the strictest error-elimination algorithm. A nonparametric unseen species model with Euler transformation was used to estimate a lower bound on total TCR beta diversity. TCRdb took the public reads, trimmed them with fastp at Q25, ran MiXCR for clone calling and kept in-frame beta chains. One record per CDR3 amino acid sequence lists the most common genes and DNA. None of the V and J calls come from the authors' own analysis; TCRdb made them. Within this sample are about a million distinct CDR3 sequences, with about 48% of them counted one time only. The ten most abundant clones make up 13% of the sample.

According to the germline V gene, CDR1 reads MNHNS and CDR2 reads SASEGT. The CDR3 runs 14 amino acids, cysteine and phenylalanine included. Kept here is only the CDR3 DNA, which spans 42 bases and is read in frame from base 1. V is trimmed back by 10 bases and J by 5 bases, and the junction contains 9 bases that no gene match accounts for. The donors were some 39 Caucasian individuals from Russia, aged roughly 6 to 100 years, who were systemically healthy. Each donor gave ten milliliters of peripheral blood, collected into EDTA-treated Vacutainer tubes. Ficoll-Paque density-gradient centrifugation was used to isolate PBMCs, with at least 7 million obtained per sample. Trizol reagent was used to extract total RNA from PBMCs, with at least 6 micrograms per sample. For every donor, an aliquot of PBMCs went through flow cytometry to measure the percentages of naive CD45RAhigh/CD27high T cells. Study-level results and caveats: The long-lived group showed more naive CD4+ T cells, fewer expanded clones and increased TCR diversity than the aged group, suggesting age selection. A strong correlation was found between observed TCR beta diversity and the percentage of naive T cells measured by flow cytometry. Since profiling was done on bulk unsorted PBMCs, naive and antigen-experienced compartments could not be conclusively compared. Observed TCR beta diversity per million T cells fell roughly linearly with age, and a significant reduction was already apparent by age around 40. Estimates of total diversity based on one million sequenced T cells were considered lower bounds and underestimates. Because the CMV infection status of the donors was unknown, age-related changes in expanded clonotypes may potentially have been confounded.

What was sequenced was blood. The TCR sequence derives from a man aged 25-40 years in good health. The chain is assembled from TRBV6-1 and TRBJ1-4, and 8 junction bases match TRBD1. The bases are TGTGCCACCAGGAGAACAGGGGGAAATGAAAAACTGTTTTTT. It encodes CATRRTGGNEKLFF.